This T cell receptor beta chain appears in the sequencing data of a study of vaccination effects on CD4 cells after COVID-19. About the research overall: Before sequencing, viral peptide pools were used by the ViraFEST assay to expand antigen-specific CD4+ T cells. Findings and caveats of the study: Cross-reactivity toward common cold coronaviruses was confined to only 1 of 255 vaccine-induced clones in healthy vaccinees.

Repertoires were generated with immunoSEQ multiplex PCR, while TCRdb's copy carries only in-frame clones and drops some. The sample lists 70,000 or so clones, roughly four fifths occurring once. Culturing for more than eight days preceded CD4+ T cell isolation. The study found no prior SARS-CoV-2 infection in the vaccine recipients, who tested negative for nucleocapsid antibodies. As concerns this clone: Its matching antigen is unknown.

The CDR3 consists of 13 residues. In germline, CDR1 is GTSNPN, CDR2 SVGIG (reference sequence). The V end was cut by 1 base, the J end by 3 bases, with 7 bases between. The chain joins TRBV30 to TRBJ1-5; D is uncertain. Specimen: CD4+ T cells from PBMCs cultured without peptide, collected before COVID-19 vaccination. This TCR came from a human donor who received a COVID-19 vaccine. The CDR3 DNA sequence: TGTGCCTGGAGTGGGGGTCCCAATCAGCCCCAGCATTTT. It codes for CAWSGGPNQPQHF.